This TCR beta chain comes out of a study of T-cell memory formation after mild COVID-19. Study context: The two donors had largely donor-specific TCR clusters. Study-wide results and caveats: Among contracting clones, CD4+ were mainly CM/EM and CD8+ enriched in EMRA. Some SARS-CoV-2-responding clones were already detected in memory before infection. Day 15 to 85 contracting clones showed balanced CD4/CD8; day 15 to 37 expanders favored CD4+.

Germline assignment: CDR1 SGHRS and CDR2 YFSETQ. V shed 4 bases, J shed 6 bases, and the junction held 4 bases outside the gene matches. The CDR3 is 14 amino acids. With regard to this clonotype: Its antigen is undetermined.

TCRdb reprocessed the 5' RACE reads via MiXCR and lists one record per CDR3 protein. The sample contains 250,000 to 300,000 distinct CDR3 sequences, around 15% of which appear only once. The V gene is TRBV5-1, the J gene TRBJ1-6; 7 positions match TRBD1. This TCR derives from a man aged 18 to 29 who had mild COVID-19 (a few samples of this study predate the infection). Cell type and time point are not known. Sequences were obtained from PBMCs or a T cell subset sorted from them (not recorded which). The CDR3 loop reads CASSIGTVNSPLHF. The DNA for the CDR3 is TGCGCCAGCAGCATAGGGACAGTTAATTCACCCCTCCACTTT.